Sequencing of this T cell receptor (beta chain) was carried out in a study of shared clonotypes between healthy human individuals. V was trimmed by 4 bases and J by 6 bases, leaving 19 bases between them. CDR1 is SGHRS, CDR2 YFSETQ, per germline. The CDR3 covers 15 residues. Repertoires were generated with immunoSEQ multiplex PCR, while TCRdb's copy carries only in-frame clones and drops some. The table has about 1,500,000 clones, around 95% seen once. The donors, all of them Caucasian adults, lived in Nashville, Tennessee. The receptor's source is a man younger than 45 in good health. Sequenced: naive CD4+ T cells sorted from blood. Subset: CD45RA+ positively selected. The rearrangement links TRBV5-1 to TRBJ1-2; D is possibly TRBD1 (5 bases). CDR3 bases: TGCGCCAGCAGCCGCATCTACCGGGACCTGGATGGCTACACCTTC. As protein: CASSRIYRDLDGYTF.